These T cell receptor beta chains were read from a single sample in a study of blood T cell repertoires in COVID-19. Assay used: immunoSEQ multiplex PCR; TCRdb lists only in-frame clones, some missing. The sample has just over 20,000 clones, roughly nine tenths seen once; the top ten hold approximately 11%. Specimen: peripheral blood. Every receptor here comes from a human donor in a cohort sampled during active COVID-19. Each CDR3 is given with its conserved first and last residue. D genes are given only for firm matches. A row's size may be missing; if present it is once, few, many or a size class.

d_call	v_call	clone_size	j_call	cdr3_nt	cdr3_aa
NA	TRBV19	NA	TRBJ1-1	TGTGCCAGTAGTATAGCAGGACTTTCCGACACTGAAGCTTTCTTT	CASSIAGLSDTEAFF
TRBD1	TRBV3-1/TRBV3-2	NA	TRBJ1-2	TGTGCCAGCAGCCCTAGGACAGGGGGCTTTGGCTACACCTTC	CASSPRTGGFGYTF
NA	TRBV28	NA	TRBJ1-6	TGTGCCAGCAGGTTCACGCAGGGTATCGCTTATAATTCACCCCTCCACTTT	CASRFTQGIAYNSPLHF
NA	TRBV3-1/TRBV3-2	NA	TRBJ1-3	TGTGCCAGCAGCCAAGAACGGCGGATCTCTGGAAACACCATATATTTT	CASSQERRISGNTIYF
NA	TRBV18	NA	TRBJ1-4	TGTGCCAGCTCACCACCACAGGGTGGGAAAAAACTGTTTTTT	CASSPPQGGKKLFF
TRBD1	TRBV3-1/TRBV3-2	NA	TRBJ1-2	TGTGCCAGCAGGCGGACAGGGACCTATGGCTACACCTTC	CASRRTGTYGYTF
NA	TRBV18	NA	TRBJ1-1	TGTGCCAGCTCACCCCCCCAGGGCACTGAAGCTTTCTTT	CASSPPQGTEAFF
TRBD2	TRBV10-1	NA	TRBJ2-5	TGCGCCAGCAGTGAGTCGACGGGAGGGCAGGAGACCCAGTACTTC	CASSESTGGQETQYF
TRBD1	TRBV9	NA	TRBJ1-3	TGTGCCAGCAGCATTTTCACAGGGGGCTCTGGAAACACCATATATTTT	CASSIFTGGSGNTIYF
NA	TRBV6-2/TRBV6-3	NA	TRBJ2-3	TGTGCCAGCAGTTATTCGAACAGGGCCCCAGATACGCAGTATTTT	CASSYSNRAPDTQYF
TRBD2	TRBV5-1	NA	TRBJ2-7	TGCGCCAGCAGCGGGGGGACTAGCGGGACCACCTACGAGCAGTACTTC	CASSGGTSGTTYEQYF
NA	TRBV9	NA	TRBJ2-7	TGTGCCAGCAGCCCTTTTAGGACAGACCCCTACGAGCAGTACTTC	CASSPFRTDPYEQYF
TRBD1	TRBV7-6	NA	TRBJ2-2	TGTGCCAGCAGCTCGGGACAGGGGCCTAACACCGGGGAGCTGTTTTTT	CASSSGQGPNTGELFF
TRBD2	TRBV7-2	NA	TRBJ2-1	TGTGCCAGCAGGGCTAGCGGGAGCTCCTACAATGAGCAGTTCTTC	CASRASGSSYNEQFF
NA	TRBV21-1	NA	TRBJ2-1	TGTGCCAGCAGCAAAGAATCTAGCGGGAGACACAATGAGCAGTTCTTC	CASSKESSGRHNEQFF
TRBD1	TRBV7-3	NA	TRBJ2-1	TGTGCCAGCAGCTTGGGGGGACAGGGAATCAATGAGCAGTTCTTC	CASSLGGQGINEQFF
TRBD1	TRBV28	NA	TRBJ2-3	TGTGCCAGCAGCGGGACAGGTTCAGATACGCAGTATTTT	CASSGTGSDTQYF
TRBD2	TRBV29-1	NA	TRBJ2-1	TGCAGCGTCGAAGGGGCTAGCGGGTCGGATGAGCAGTTCTTC	CSVEGASGSDEQFF
NA	TRBV27	NA	TRBJ2-1	TGTGCCAGCTCCCGGGTAGCGGAGTACAATGAGCAGTTCTTC	CASSRVAEYNEQFF
NA	TRBV5-6	NA	TRBJ1-2	TGTGCCAGCAGCCCCCGTGGGGCCTATGGCTACACCTTC	CASSPRGAYGYTF
TRBD2	TRBV27	NA	TRBJ2-1	TGTGCCAGCAGTTTAAGGCTAGCGGGATACAATGAGCAGTTCTTC	CASSLRLAGYNEQFF
NA	TRBV5-1	NA	TRBJ1-4	TGCGCCAGCAGCTTGGCCGCAGGGGCAGCTGCAACACTGTTTTTT	CASSLAAGAAATLFF
NA	TRBV7-9	NA	TRBJ2-1	TGTGCCAGCAGCTTTTGGGGGGACGGGCCCTCATACAATGAGCAGTTCTTC	CASSFWGDGPSYNEQFF
TRBD2	TRBV6-5	once	TRBJ2-7	TGTGCCAGCAAACCTAGCGGGGCCTCCTACGAGCAGTACTTC	CASKPSGASYEQYF
TRBD2	TRBV5-1	NA	TRBJ2-1	TGCGCCAGCAGCTTGGTAGCGGGAGGGTATGAGCAGTTCTTC	CASSLVAGGYEQFF
TRBD1	TRBV19	NA	TRBJ1-4	TGTGCCAGTAGCCGACAGGGGGCAGGTGAAAAACTGTTTTTT	CASSRQGAGEKLFF
TRBD1	TRBV15	NA	TRBJ1-1	TGTGCCACCAGCAGAGACCTCCCGGGGACAGGGGGAACTGAAGCTTTCTTT	CATSRDLPGTGGTEAFF
TRBD2	TRBV5-1	NA	TRBJ2-7	TGCGCCAGCAGCTTGGCCCCAACTAGCGGGAGTGTCTCCTACGAGCAGTACTTC	CASSLAPTSGSVSYEQYF
TRBD2	TRBV11-2	NA	TRBJ2-3	TGTGCCAGCAGCTTTCTAGCGGGAGGGCCCACAGATACGCAGTATTTT	CASSFLAGGPTDTQYF
TRBD2	TRBV7-6	NA	TRBJ2-1	TGTGCCAGCAGCCCAACCGGGACTAGCGGCTCCTACAATGAGCAGTTCTTC	CASSPTGTSGSYNEQFF
NA	TRBV5-1	NA	TRBJ1-2	TGCGCCAGCAGCTTGGCAGGGGACTATGGCTACACCTTC	CASSLAGDYGYTF
NA	TRBV4-1	NA	TRBJ2-5	TGCGCCAGCAGCCAAGTCGGAACAGGGGGAGGGACGTCCCAGTACTTC	CASSQVGTGGGTSQYF
NA	TRBV11-2	NA	TRBJ2-6	TGTGCCAGCAGCTCCCTTTCCTCTGGGGCCAACGTCCTGACTTTC	CASSSLSSGANVLTF
TRBD1	TRBV5-1	once	TRBJ2-1	TGCGCCAGCAGCACCGCCGGGACAGGGATCAATGAGCAGTTCTTC	CASSTAGTGINEQFF
NA	TRBV5-1	NA	TRBJ2-1	TGCGCCAGCAGCCTGGGGGCCGCTGAGCAGTTCTTC	CASSLGAAEQFF
NA	TRBV9	NA	TRBJ1-1	TGTGCCAGCAGCGTAGTGGCCACCTTGAACACTGAAGCTTTCTTT	CASSVVATLNTEAFF
NA	TRBV6-5	NA	TRBJ2-3	TGTGCCAGCAGTTACGTGGGAGACACAGATACGCAGTATTTT	CASSYVGDTDTQYF
TRBD1	TRBV6-2/TRBV6-3	NA	TRBJ2-1	TGTGCCAGCAGTGACCGACAGGGGGCCTCCTACAATGAGCAGTTCTTC	CASSDRQGASYNEQFF
NA	TRBV10-3	NA	TRBJ2-7	TGTGCCATCAGTGAGGGCTCCAGGCGCGAGCAGTACTTC	CAISEGSRREQYF
TRBD2	TRBV12-3/TRBV12-4	NA	TRBJ2-2	TGTGCCAGCAGTTTACTAGCGGGCGGGGAGCTGTTTTTT	CASSLLAGGELFF
NA	TRBV5-1	NA	TRBJ2-1	TGCGCCAGCAGCTTGCAGGCCTCAAGCTCCTACAATGAGCAGTTCTTC	CASSLQASSSYNEQFF
TRBD2	TRBV24-1	NA	TRBJ2-5	TGTGCCACCAGTGATTTGAGCACTAGCGGGAGAGGAGAGACCCAGTACTTC	CATSDLSTSGRGETQYF
TRBD2	TRBV4-2	few	TRBJ2-7	TGTGCCAGCAGCCAAGATAGCGGGAGCTCCTACGAGCAGTACTTC	CASSQDSGSSYEQYF
TRBD1	TRBV2	NA	TRBJ2-3	TGTGCCAGCAGTGAAGGGGACAGGGTTAGCACAGATACGCAGTATTTT	CASSEGDRVSTDTQYF
TRBD2	TRBV6-5	NA	TRBJ2-1	TGTGCCAGCAGGGCTAGCGGGAGTGATGAGCAGTTCTTC	CASRASGSDEQFF
TRBD1	TRBV24-1	NA	TRBJ1-1	TGTGCCACCAGTGATCCCGGGACAGGGAACACTGAAGCTTTCTTT	CATSDPGTGNTEAFF
NA	TRBV6-6	few	TRBJ1-1	TGTGCCAGCAGTTACCCCGAGGTAAACACTGAAGCTTTCTTT	CASSYPEVNTEAFF
NA	TRBV29-1	few	TRBJ2-7	TGCAGCGTTGAGGTGACAGGCTACGAGCAGTACTTC	CSVEVTGYEQYF
NA	TRBV5-5	NA	TRBJ1-5	TGTGCCAGCAACCCAAGCGGGGGGTATAGCAATCAGCCCCAGCATTTT	CASNPSGGYSNQPQHF
TRBD1	TRBV11-3	few	TRBJ2-2	TGTGCCAGCAGCTTAGCAAGGGACCGGGACAGCAACACCGGGGAGCTGTTTTTT	CASSLARDRDSNTGELFF
TRBD2	TRBV6-5	NA	TRBJ2-3	TGTGCCAGCTCCCGACTAGCGGGACCCACAGATACGCAGTATTTT	CASSRLAGPTDTQYF